This T cell receptor beta chain emerged from a study of shared clonotypes between healthy human individuals. V lost 5 bases and J lost 4, with 9 bases in between. The CDR3 runs 12 residues. Germline V gene lookup returns CDR1 SGHTA and CDR2 FQGNSA. Measured with immunoSEQ multiplex PCR; TCRdb has only the in-frame clones, and not every one. The repertoire consists of around 530,000 clones, with roughly four fifths occurring once and the leading ten covering 9.5% to 15%. The sample comprised PBMCs. V and J are TRBV7-2 and TRBJ2-7; D is unclear. The TCR comes from a woman aged 40 to 50 in good health. Some clones in this sample may be carry-over from other donors' samples. This chain's CDR3 is CASSLLFYEQYF. CDR3 in DNA: TGTGCCAGCAGCCTACTATTTTACGAGCAGTACTTC.